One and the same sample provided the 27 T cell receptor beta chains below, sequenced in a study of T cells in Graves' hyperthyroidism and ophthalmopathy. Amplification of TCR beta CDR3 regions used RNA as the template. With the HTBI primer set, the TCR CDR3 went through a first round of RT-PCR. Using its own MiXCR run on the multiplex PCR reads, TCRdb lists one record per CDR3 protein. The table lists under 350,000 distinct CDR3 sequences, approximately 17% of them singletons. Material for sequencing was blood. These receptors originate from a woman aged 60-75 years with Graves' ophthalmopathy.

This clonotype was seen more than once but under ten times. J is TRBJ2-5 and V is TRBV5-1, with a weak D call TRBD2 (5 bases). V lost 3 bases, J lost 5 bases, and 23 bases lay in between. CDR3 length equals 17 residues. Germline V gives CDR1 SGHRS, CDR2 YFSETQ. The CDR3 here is CASSSGPLGGGPETQYF. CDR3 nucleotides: TGCGCCAGCAGCTCTGGCCCTCTCGGAGGTGGCCCTGAGACCCAGTACTTC.

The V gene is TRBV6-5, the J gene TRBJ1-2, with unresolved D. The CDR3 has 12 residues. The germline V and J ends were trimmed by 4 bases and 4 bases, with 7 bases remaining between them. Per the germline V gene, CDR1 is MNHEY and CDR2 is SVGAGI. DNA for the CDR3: TGTGCCAGCAGTTCTCGAGCCTATGGCTACACCTTC. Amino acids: CASSSRAYGYTF.

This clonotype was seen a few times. Written as DNA, the CDR3 is TGTGCCAGCAGCTTCGAAGGCTCTGGGGCCAACGTCCTGACTTTC. It translates to CASSFEGSGANVLTF. The V gene is TRBV7-9, the J gene TRBJ2-6, with D uncertain. V lost 3 bases and J 0 bases, leaving 6 bases between the germline ends. Germline V gene lookup returns CDR1 SEHNR and CDR2 FQNEAQ (reference sequence). This CDR3 comprises 15 residues.

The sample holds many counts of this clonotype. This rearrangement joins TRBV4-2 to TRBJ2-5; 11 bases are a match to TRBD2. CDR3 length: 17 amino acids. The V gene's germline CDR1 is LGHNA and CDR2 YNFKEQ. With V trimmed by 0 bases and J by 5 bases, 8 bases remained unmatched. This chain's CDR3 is CASSQDLSGGASETQYF. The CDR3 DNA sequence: TGTGCCAGCAGCCAAGATCTTAGCGGGGGGGCATCTGAGACCCAGTACTTC.

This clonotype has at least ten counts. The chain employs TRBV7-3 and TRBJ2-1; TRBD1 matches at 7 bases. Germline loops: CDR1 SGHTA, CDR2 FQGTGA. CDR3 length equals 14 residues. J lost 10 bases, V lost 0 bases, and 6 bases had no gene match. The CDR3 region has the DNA TGTGCCAGCAGCTTAACGAGGGACAGTTTCGAGCAGTTCTTC. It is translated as CASSLTRDSFEQFF.

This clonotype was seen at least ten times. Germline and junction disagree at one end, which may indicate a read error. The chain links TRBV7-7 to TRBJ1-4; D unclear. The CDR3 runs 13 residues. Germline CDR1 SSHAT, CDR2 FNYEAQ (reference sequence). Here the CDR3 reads CASSSNPGEKLFF. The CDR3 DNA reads TGTGCTAGCAGCTCAAACCCGGGCGAAAAACTGTTTTTT.

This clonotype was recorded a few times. This CDR3 reads CASSPGPYRDGGELFF. CDR3 nucleotide sequence: TGTGCCAGCAGTCCTGGCCCATACAGAGATGGGGGGGAGCTGTTTTTT. V is TRBV6-1 and J is TRBJ2-2; D is ambiguous. The V gene lost 5 bases and the J gene lost 8 bases, with 21 bases spanning the gap. This CDR3 is built from 16 residues. The germline gives CDR1 MNHNS, CDR2 SASEGT.

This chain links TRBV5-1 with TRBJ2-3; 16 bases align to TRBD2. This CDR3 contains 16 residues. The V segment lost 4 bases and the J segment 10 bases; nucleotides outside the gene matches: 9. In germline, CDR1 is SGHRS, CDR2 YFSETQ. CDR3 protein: CASSVGTSGGGPPQYF. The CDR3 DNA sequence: TGCGCCAGCAGCGTGGGGACTAGCGGGGGGGGTCCCCCGCAGTATTTT. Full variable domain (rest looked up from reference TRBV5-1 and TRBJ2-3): KAGVTQTPRYLIKTRGQQVTLSCSPISGHRSVSWYQQTPGQGLQFLFEYFSETQRNKGNFPGRFSGRQFSNSRSEMNVSTLELGDSALYLCASSVGTSGGGPPQYFGPGTRLTVL.

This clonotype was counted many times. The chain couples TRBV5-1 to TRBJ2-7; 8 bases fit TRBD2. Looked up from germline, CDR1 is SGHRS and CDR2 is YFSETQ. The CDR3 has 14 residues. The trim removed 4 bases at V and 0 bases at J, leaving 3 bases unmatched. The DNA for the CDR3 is TGCGCCAGCAGCGTCGGGACTAGCTCCTACGAGCAGTACTTC. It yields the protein CASSVGTSSYEQYF.

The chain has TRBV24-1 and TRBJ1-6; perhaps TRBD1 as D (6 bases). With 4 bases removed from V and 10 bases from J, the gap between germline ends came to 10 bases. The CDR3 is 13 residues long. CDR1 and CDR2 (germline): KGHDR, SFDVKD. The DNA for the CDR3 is TGTGCCACCAGTGACAGGGGTGGATCACCCCTCCACTTT. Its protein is CATSDRGGSPLHF.

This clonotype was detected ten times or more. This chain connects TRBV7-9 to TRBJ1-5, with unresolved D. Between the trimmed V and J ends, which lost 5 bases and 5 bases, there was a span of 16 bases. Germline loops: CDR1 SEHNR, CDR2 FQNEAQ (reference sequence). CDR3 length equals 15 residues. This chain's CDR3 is CASSPVGGEDQPQHF. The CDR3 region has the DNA TGTGCCAGCAGCCCCGTAGGCGGTGAGGATCAGCCCCAGCATTTT. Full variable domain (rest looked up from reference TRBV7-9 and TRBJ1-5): DTGVSQNPRHKITKRGQNVTFRCDPISEHNRLYWYRQTLGQGPEFLTYFQNEAQLEKSRLLSDRFSAERPKGSFSTLEIQRTEQGDSAMYLCASSPVGGEDQPQHFGDGTRLSIL.

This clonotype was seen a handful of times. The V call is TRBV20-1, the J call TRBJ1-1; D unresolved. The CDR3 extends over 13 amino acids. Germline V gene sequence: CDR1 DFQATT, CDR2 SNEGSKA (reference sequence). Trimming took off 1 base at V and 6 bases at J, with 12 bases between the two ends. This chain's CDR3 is CSARGPAQPEAFF. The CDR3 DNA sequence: TGCAGTGCTAGAGGGCCGGCTCAGCCTGAAGCTTTCTTT.

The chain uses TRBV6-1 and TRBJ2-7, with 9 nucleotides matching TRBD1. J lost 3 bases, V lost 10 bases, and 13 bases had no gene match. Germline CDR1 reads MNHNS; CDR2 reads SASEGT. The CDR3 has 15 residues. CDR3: CATRWGGQGIYEQYF. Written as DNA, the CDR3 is TGTGCCACAAGGTGGGGAGGACAGGGGATCTACGAGCAGTACTTC.

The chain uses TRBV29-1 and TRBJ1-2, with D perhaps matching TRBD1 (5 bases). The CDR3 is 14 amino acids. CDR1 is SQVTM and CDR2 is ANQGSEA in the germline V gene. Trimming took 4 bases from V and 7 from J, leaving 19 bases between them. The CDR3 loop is CSVAGTPKRFGYTF. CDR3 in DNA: TGCAGCGTTGCCGGGACTCCAAAGCGGTTTGGCTACACCTTC.

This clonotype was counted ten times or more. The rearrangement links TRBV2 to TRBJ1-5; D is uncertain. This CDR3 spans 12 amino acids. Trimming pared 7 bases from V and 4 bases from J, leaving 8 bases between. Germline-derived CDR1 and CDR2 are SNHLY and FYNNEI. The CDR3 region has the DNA TGTGCCAGCAAGACAAGGAATCAGCCCCAGCATTTT. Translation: CASKTRNQPQHF.

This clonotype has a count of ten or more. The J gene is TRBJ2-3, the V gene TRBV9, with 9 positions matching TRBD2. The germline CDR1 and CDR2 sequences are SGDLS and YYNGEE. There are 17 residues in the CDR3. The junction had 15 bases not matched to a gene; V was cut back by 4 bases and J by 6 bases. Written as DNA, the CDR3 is TGTGCCAGCAGCACCTCCAGGGCTAGCGGGGAGGGTGATACGCAGTATTTT. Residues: CASSTSRASGEGDTQYF. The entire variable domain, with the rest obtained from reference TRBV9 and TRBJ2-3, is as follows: DSGVTQTPKHLITATGQRVTLRCSPRSGDLSVYWYQQSLDQGLQFLIQYYNGEERAKGNILERFSAQQFPDLHSELNLSSLELGDSALYFCASSTSRASGEGDTQYFGPGTRLTVL.

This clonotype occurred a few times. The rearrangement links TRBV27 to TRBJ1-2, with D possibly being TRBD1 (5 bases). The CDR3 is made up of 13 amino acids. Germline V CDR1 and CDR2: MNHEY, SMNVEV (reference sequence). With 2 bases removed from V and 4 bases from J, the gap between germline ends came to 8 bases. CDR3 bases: TGTGCCAGCAGTTTAAGGGGCACCTATGGCTACACCTTC. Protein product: CASSLRGTYGYTF.

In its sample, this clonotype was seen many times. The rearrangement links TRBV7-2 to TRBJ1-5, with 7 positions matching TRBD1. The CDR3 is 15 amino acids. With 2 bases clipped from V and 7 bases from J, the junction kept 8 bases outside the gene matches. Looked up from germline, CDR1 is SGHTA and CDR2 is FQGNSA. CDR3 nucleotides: TGTGCCAGCAGCTTAAGGGCCAGGGGGGGGCAGCCCCAGCATTTT. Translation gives CASSLRARGGQPQHF.

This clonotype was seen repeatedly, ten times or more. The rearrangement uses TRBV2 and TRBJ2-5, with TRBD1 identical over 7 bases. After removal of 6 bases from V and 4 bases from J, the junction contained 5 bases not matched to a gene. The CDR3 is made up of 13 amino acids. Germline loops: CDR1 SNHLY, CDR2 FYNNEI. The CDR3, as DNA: TGTGCCAGCAGACAACAGGGGTCAGAGACCCAGTACTTC. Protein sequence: CASRQQGSETQYF.

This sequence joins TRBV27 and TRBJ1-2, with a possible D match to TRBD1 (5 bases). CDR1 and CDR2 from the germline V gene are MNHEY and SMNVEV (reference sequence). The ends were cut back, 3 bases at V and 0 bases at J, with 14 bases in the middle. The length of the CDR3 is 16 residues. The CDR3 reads CASSLHFTGANYGYTF. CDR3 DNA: TGTGCCAGCAGTTTGCATTTTACAGGTGCTAACTATGGCTACACCTTC.

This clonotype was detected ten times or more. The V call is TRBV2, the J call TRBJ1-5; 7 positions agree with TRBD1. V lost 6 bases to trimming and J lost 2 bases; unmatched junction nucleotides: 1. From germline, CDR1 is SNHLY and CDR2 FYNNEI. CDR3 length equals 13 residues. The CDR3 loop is CASSGTGNQPQHF. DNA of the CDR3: TGTGCCAGCAGCGGGACAGGCAATCAGCCCCAGCATTTT.

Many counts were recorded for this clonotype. The CDR3 DNA is TGTGCCAGCTCAGATGCTAGCGGGGGGACCAATGAGCAGTTCTTC. Translated: CASSDASGGTNEQFF. The gene calls are TRBV18 and TRBJ2-1, with 11 bases that match TRBD2. This CDR3 comprises 15 residues. Per germline, CDR1 KGHSH and CDR2 LQKENI. The junction had 6 bases not matched to a gene; V was cut back by 5 bases and J by 6 bases.

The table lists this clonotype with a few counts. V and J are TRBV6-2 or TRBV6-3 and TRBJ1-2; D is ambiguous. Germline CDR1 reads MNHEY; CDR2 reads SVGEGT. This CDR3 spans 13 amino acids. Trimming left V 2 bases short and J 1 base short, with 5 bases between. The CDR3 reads CASSYANNYGYTF. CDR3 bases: TGTGCCAGCAGTTACGCGAATAACTATGGCTACACCTTC.

CDR3: CASSFLRQGDYTF. CDR3 nucleotides: TGTGCCAGCAGTTTCCTGAGGCAGGGAGACTACACCTTC. The rearrangement links TRBV6-9 to TRBJ1-2, with D possibly being TRBD1 (5 bases). This CDR3 region has 13 residues. Germline V gives CDR1 MNHGY, CDR2 SVAAGI. The germline V and J ends were trimmed by 4 bases and 10 bases, with 16 bases remaining between them.

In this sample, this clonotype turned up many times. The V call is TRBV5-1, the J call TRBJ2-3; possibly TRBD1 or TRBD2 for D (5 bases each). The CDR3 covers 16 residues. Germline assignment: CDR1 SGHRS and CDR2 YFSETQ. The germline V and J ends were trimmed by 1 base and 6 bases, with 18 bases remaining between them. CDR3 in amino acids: CASSLMGVGHLDTQYF. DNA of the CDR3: TGCGCCAGCAGCTTGATGGGGGTCGGGCATCTGGATACGCAGTATTTT. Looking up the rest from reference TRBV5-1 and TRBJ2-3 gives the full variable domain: KAGVTQTPRYLIKTRGQQVTLSCSPISGHRSVSWYQQTPGQGLQFLFEYFSETQRNKGNFPGRFSGRQFSNSRSEMNVSTLELGDSALYLCASSLMGVGHLDTQYFGPGTRLTVL.

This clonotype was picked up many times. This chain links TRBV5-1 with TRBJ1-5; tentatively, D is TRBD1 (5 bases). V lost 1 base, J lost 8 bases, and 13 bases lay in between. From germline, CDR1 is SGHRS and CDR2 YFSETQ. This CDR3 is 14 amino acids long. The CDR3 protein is CASSLMGGDEPQHF. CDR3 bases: TGCGCCAGCAGCTTGATGGGAGGGGATGAGCCCCAGCATTTT.

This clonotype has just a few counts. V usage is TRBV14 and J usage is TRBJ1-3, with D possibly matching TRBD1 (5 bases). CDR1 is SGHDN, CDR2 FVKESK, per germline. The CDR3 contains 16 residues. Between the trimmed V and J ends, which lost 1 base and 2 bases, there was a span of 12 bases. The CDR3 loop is CASSQVPTVTGNTIYF. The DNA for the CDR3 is TGTGCCAGCAGCCAAGTACCGACAGTTACTGGAAACACCATATATTTT.